The entry below gives a single T cell receptor (beta chain) sequence along with its context. This CDR3 contains 14 residues. The germline gives CDR1 MDHEN, CDR2 SYDVKM. V shed 9 bases and J 2 bases; nucleotides not matched to a gene: 9. This specimen comes from a study of T cells after somatic rescue of genetic block. Assay: immunoSEQ multiplex PCR; the TCRdb copy retains only in-frame clones and omits some. The sample records approximately 16,000 clones, roughly two thirds being singletons. Sequenced: peripheral blood mononuclear cells (PBMCs). The rearrangement uses TRBV28 and TRBJ1-2; 7 bases map to TRBD1. This receptor was obtained from a man aged 18 to 29. CDR3 DNA sequence: TGTGCCAGTGGGCACAGGGGTGAAAACTATGGCTACACCTTC. It specifies CASGHRGENYGYTF.